Sequencing of this T cell receptor (beta chain) was carried out in a study of immune cell composition in non-small cell lung cancer. Trimming removed 5 bases at V and 7 bases at J, with 13 bases between. The CDR3 has 13 residues. Per germline, CDR1 MNHEY and CDR2 SMNVEV (reference sequence). The normal lung sample lay at least 3 cm, and maximally far, from the tumour. In this sample, this clone turned up once. The antigen is undetermined. Some clones are missing from TCRdb's copy, which holds only in-frame ones; the method was immunoSEQ multiplex PCR. The sample records 5,000 or so clones, 72% being singletons. Whole-study results and caveats: Adenocarcinomas with higher top tumour-associated clone frequency had more reactive TILs.

V is TRBV27 and J is TRBJ2-3; D gene unclear. The receptor was derived from a human donor with non-small cell lung cancer. Sequenced input: non-adjacent lung tissue. CDR3 sequence (DNA): TGTGCCAGCAGTACGAGCGTTTCCTATACGCAGTATTTT. Translated: CASSTSVSYTQYF.